Given below is one T cell receptor beta chain in context. The sample holds a few counts of this clone. This receptor's antigen is unknown. Per-nucleotide qualities are absent, and no much larger clonotype sits a single base away. The sample's time point, from its label and the paper: blood 4 weeks post-SBRT, at nephrectomy. Interpreted using the paper, the treatment or condition label stands for: 15 Gy SBRT to primary tumor, nephrectomy 4 weeks later. Samples came from a clinical trial, in which primary renal cell carcinomas received 15 Gy stereotactic body radiation therapy followed by nephrectomy 4 weeks later. To track tumor-enriched clonotypes, serial peripheral blood was sampled from radiation-treated patients at baseline and at 2 weeks and 4 weeks after SBRT. Every patient's renal cell carcinoma showed clear cell pathology. The QIAamp DNA Blood Mini Kit (Qiagen) was used to prepare genomic DNA for TCR sequencing. Samples were included in the analyses only if all quality control checks were passed.

This specimen belongs to a study of radiation and T cells in renal cell carcinoma (TCRdb year 2020). Background for the entire study: In total, 50 or so samples, comprising around 25 tumors and approximately 27 peripheral blood samples, were subjected to TCR beta sequencing. The last blood draw occurred 4 weeks after radiation, at the same time as nephrectomy. In the 53 samples combined, around 3.7 million unique CDR3 nucleotide sequences were found, encoding roughly 2.5 million unique CDR3 amino acid sequences. Beyond this particular receptor, the publication reports: Changes in the blood repertoire were not tracked past 4 weeks after treatment. Top tumor clonotypes rose in blood from baseline to 2 weeks post-radiation, then contracted by 4 weeks, suggesting transient expansion of tumor-resident clones. With a single-armed trial design, the study had no way to address how radiation dose or scheduling affects the TCR repertoire. No pretreatment tumor biopsies were available, so the baseline intratumoral presence of clonotypes could not be determined.

The CDR3, from cysteine to phenylalanine, totals 13 residues. Kept here is only the CDR3 DNA, which spans 39 bases and is read in frame from base 1. Reading the germline V gene gives CDR1 MGHRA and CDR2 YSYEKL. Relative to germline, V is 0 bases shorter and J is 7 bases shorter, with 7 bases between their ends. TCR beta libraries were generated from genomic DNA with the immunoSEQ kit, following the manufacturer's recommendations. To prepare the libraries, a first multiplex PCR with proprietary primers was run, followed by a second PCR that added unique barcodes, and a bead cleanup was done after each round. Each sample batch included a kit-provided positive control reaction and a negative control reaction. The final libraries underwent checking on an Agilent 4200 TapeStation D1000 ScreenTape, volumetric pooling, and quantification by qPCR. Sequencing ran on an Illumina NextSeq500 with a MidOutput 150-cycle cartridge, using 156 Read1 and 15 Index1 cycles with kit custom primers. The pooled library was loaded at about 0.93 pM with about 18% PhiX control spiked in. The study's own analysis went as follows. The vendor-processed data were analyzed in R, and a clonotype was defined as all T cells that share the same CDR3 nucleotide sequence. For clone abundance analyses, frequencies were normalized to the 10,000 most abundant clones per sample. Public T cell clones, which averaged fewer than five per sample, were excluded before analysis. Tumor-enriched clonotypes and baseline blood-enriched clonotypes were defined as those with an abundance difference of at least 32-fold between compartments. Clonotypes expanded or contracted between blood time points were identified with a beta-binomial differential abundance model. Tumor-blood repertoire similarity was measured with the Baroni-Urbani and Buser coefficient, and groups were compared using two-tailed Wilcoxon tests in R. Imported from immuneACCESS, the table was reduced by TCRdb to in-frame sequences with V and J called. These copies leave out some clones; in studies compared against another copy, an unresolved V gene accounts for under half, and the cause of the remainder is not known. V and J calls and clone size are as listed in that table; D and trimming were resolved from the DNA. Here the sample has over 85,000 clones; 70% to 90% occur a single time. Roughly 10% of the sample belongs to the ten largest clones.

The clonotype was recovered from a man aged 50 or older with renal cell carcinoma. The chain was built from TRBV4-1 and TRBJ1-3, with the D gene not clear enough to name. The specimen was blood, collected from a patient whose treatment included radiotherapy and nephrectomy. Here the CDR3 is given as CASSQDPYNTIYF. The DNA is as follows: TGCGCCAGCAGCCAAGATCCCTATAACACCATATATTTT.